This paragraph reports one T cell receptor beta chain. Patients from Seattle were sampled longitudinally, starting during active infection. The source of the sample is a study of blood T cell repertoires in COVID-19. Study-wide background: Material from acute and convalescent COVID-19 was sourced from the United States, Italy and Spain.

Germline V lookup: CDR1 SGDLS, CDR2 YYNGEE. The V gene end was trimmed by 0 bases and the J gene end by 4 bases; junction bases not matched to a gene: 5. The length of the CDR3 is 15 residues. Study processing details: Amplification with reference gene primers provided the estimates of nucleated cell counts. Profiling relied on immunoSEQ multiplex PCR, and the TCRdb table lists in-frame clones only, not all of them. The D gene and trimming were derived from the DNA, and the V and J assignments and clone size from that table. This sample has around 300,000 clones, with about 88% found just once. The chain couples TRBV9 to TRBJ2-7; TRBD2 agrees at 9 bases. This receptor was identified in a woman in her sixties or seventies with COVID-19, enrolled during active disease. The sample taken for sequencing was peripheral blood. In DNA, the CDR3 is TGTGCCAGCAGCGTAGCTGCGGGGGGGCCATACGAGCAGTACTTC. Translating it yields CASSVAAGGPYEQYF.